This TCR beta chain was recorded in a study of blood T cell repertoires in COVID-19. Study-wide context: Sites in the United States, Italy and Spain provided acute and convalescent COVID-19 samples. T cells, B-cell-depleted T cells, or PBMCs supplied cDNA or gDNA.

The V gene's germline CDR1 is LGHNA and CDR2 YSLEER. The CDR3 runs to 14 residues. V lost 5 bases and J lost 5; bases outside the gene matches: 8. The authors' processing: Amplification from reference gene primers served as the basis for estimated nucleated cell counts. Assay: immunoSEQ multiplex PCR; the TCRdb copy retains only in-frame clones and omits some. That table supplies the V and J calls and clone size; D and trimming were determined from the DNA. This sample has 70,000 or so clones; approximately 79% occur once, and the top ten carry approximately 17%. The sample consisted of peripheral blood. This chain connects TRBV4-3 to TRBJ2-5; 7 nucleotides agree with TRBD2. This sequence originates from a man aged 60 to 69 with acute or convalescent COVID-19. CDR3 protein: CASSTGGFGETQYF. CDR3 in DNA: TGCGCCAGCAGCACCGGGGGGTTCGGGGAGACCCAGTACTTC.